This section outlines one T cell receptor (beta chain) sequence together with its context. The record originates from a study of blood T cell repertoires in COVID-19. Study overall: COVID-19 samples, acute and convalescent, were from the United States, Italy and Spain. T cells, B-cell-depleted T cells, or PBMCs supplied cDNA or gDNA.

TCRdb keeps only in-frame clones here, not all; method: immunoSEQ multiplex PCR. This table holds roughly 380,000 clones, 85% found once. CDR1 is SGHRS, CDR2 YFSETQ, per germline. Deletions cut 0 bases from V and 3 bases from J, with 10 bases between. The CDR3 runs to 15 residues. Sequenced: peripheral blood. The sequence was collected from a woman in her late teens or twenties with acute or convalescent COVID-19. The genes are TRBV5-1 and TRBJ1-3, with D hard to call. CDR3 residues: CASSLAGEDGNTIYF. As DNA, the CDR3 is TGCGCCAGCAGCTTGGCCGGGGAAGATGGAAACACCATATATTTT.